These 19 T cell receptor beta chains originate from one sample sequenced in a study of identical twins. TCRdb analysed the 5' RACE reads with MiXCR anew, one entry per CDR3 protein. In the table there are around 960,000 distinct CDR3 sequences, about 12% of which are singletons. The sample was also reused in another study, on yellow fever vaccine responses in identical twins.

The sequencing sample was made of PBMCs. The receptors were gathered from a young woman in good health.

The rearrangement joins TRBV12-3 or TRBV12-4 to TRBJ2-7; D ambiguous. The V and J ends lost 3 bases and 0 bases respectively, with 6 bases between them. The CDR3 sequence is 13 residues long. The CDR3 nucleotides are TGTGCCAGCAGTTTTGGGTACTCCTACGAGCAGTACTTC. Translating it yields CASSFGYSYEQYF.

This clonotype came up many times. The rearrangement uses TRBV12-3 or TRBV12-4 and TRBJ1-1; 8 nucleotides match TRBD1. The ends lost 6 bases at V and 0 bases at J; junction bases unmatched: 0. The CDR3 loop spans 13 amino acids. In DNA, the CDR3 is TGTGCCAGCAGGGGACAGGTGAACACTGAAGCTTTCTTT. As protein: CASRGQVNTEAFF.

The sample holds many counts of this clonotype. V usage is TRBV5-1 and J usage is TRBJ2-5; D call uncertain. The germline CDR1 and CDR2 sequences are SGHRS and YFSETQ. Trimming removed 4 bases from V and 2 bases from J, with 6 bases in between. The CDR3 extends over 12 amino acids. CDR3 residues: CASSKGQETQYF. The CDR3 DNA reads as TGCGCCAGCAGCAAGGGACAAGAGACCCAGTACTTC.

There are many counts of this clonotype. The chain's CDR3 is CASSYSSGPSYEQYF. DNA for the CDR3: TGTGCCAGCAGTTACTCGTCAGGGCCCTCCTACGAGCAGTACTTC. The V and J genes are TRBV6-5 and TRBJ2-7; TRBD1 is a possible D gene (5 bases). The CDR3 loop spans 15 amino acids. Per germline, CDR1 MNHEY and CDR2 SVGAGI. V lost 0 bases to trimming and J lost 0 bases, with 9 bases between them.

The gene calls are TRBV19 and TRBJ2-7; maybe TRBD1 (5 bases). V gave up 10 bases and J gave up 0 bases, with 16 bases separating them. The CDR3 runs to 14 residues. Per the germline V gene, CDR1 is LNHDA and CDR2 is SQIVND (reference sequence). The CDR3 sequence: CANPRVVNSYEQYV. CDR3 nucleotides: TGTGCCAACCCCAGGGTCGTGAACTCCTACGAGCAGTACGTC.

The chain is built from TRBV2 and TRBJ1-1; possibly TRBD1 for D (5 bases). The germline V gene has CDR1 SNHLY and CDR2 FYNNEI. Trimming took 5 bases from V and 1 from J, leaving 11 bases between them. CDR3 length equals 14 residues. CDR3 loop: CASSRDLRNTEAFF. The CDR3 region has the DNA TGTGCCAGCAGTCGGGACCTCAGGAACACTGAAGCTTTCTTT.

This clonotype was seen a few times. The chain couples TRBV20-1 to TRBJ2-1, with TRBD2 matching 14 bases. This CDR3 region has 16 residues. V dropped 5 bases and J dropped 3; count of bases not matched to a gene: 6. The V gene's germline CDR1 is DFQATT and CDR2 SNEGSKA (reference sequence). CDR3 residues: CSARTSGRTYYNEQFF. The DNA of the CDR3 is TGCAGTGCTCGGACTAGCGGGAGGACCTACTACAATGAGCAGTTCTTC.

The chain employs TRBV7-8 and TRBJ2-1, with D unresolved. CDR1 and CDR2 (germline): SGHVS, FQNEAQ. Trimming took 3 bases from V and 0 from J, leaving 15 bases between them. This CDR3 has 17 residues. The CDR3: CASSLPRWASSYNEQFF. Here the CDR3 DNA reads TGTGCCAGCAGCTTGCCCAGGTGGGCGAGCTCCTACAATGAGCAGTTCTTC. The full variable domain, rest sourced from reference TRBV7-8 and TRBJ2-1, is GAGVSQSPRYKVAKRGQDVALRCDPISGHVSLFWYQQALGQGPEFLTYFQNEAQLDKSGLPSDRFFAERPEGSVSTLKIQRTQQEDSAVYLCASSLPRWASSYNEQFFGPGTRLTVL.

This clonotype was seen ten or more times. The V and J genes are TRBV12-3 or TRBV12-4 and TRBJ1-1; D remains unclear. V was trimmed by 3 bases and J by 2 bases, leaving 7 bases between them. The CDR3 covers 13 residues. CDR3: CASSFVGNTEAFF. The CDR3 DNA reads as TGTGCCAGCAGTTTCGTCGGTAACACTGAAGCTTTCTTT.

Comment on this clonotype: A junction end diverges from the germline sequence, so it may reflect a read error. V gene TRBV15 combines with J gene TRBJ2-1; D is possibly TRBD2 (6 bases). CDR3 length: 16 residues. Germline V gives CDR1 LNHNV, CDR2 YYDKDF (reference sequence). CDR3 nucleotides: TGTGCCAACAGCTCGGGGTGGGGGGTTACCTACAATGAGCAGTTCTTC. The encoded protein is CANSSGWGVTYNEQFF. Looking up the rest from reference TRBV15 and TRBJ2-1 gives the full variable domain: DAMVIQNPRYQVTQFGKPVTLSCSQTLNHNVMYWYQQKSSQAPKLLFHYYDKDFNNEADTPDNFQSRRPNTSFCFLDIRSPGLGDTAMYLCANSSGWGVTYNEQFFGPGTRLTVL.

This rearrangement joins TRBV6-1 to TRBJ2-5, with 12 bases identical to TRBD1. The CDR3 is 16 amino acids. V dropped 3 bases and J dropped 5; count of bases not matched to a gene: 7. Germline CDR1 and CDR2: MNHNS and SASEGT. The CDR3, as DNA: TGTGCCAGCAGTGATTGGGGGACAGGGGGCTCGGAGACCCAGTACTTC. This gives the protein CASSDWGTGGSETQYF.

This clonotype was detected ten times or more. V and J are TRBV20-1 and TRBJ1-2; D gene unclear. V shed 0 bases and J shed 5 bases, with 7 bases lying between them. Germline V gene lookup returns CDR1 DFQATT and CDR2 SNEGSKA (reference sequence). CDR3 length: 12 residues. The CDR3 region is CSAREGGYGYTF. The CDR3 DNA sequence: TGCAGTGCTAGAGAGGGAGGGTATGGCTACACCTTC.

This clonotype was counted between two and nine times. V and J are TRBV4-1 and TRBJ2-2, with a weak D call TRBD1 (6 bases). Looked up from germline, CDR1 is MGHRA and CDR2 is YSYEKL. Between the trimmed V and J ends, which lost 4 bases and 0 bases, there was a span of 15 bases. The CDR3 is 17 residues long. This CDR3 is CASSPYAGTTNTGELFF. The CDR3 DNA follows: TGCGCCAGCAGCCCTTATGCCGGGACAACGAACACCGGGGAGCTGTTTTTT.

The chain employs TRBV6-2 or TRBV6-3 and TRBJ2-1, with D possibly being TRBD1 (6 bases). The germline V and J ends were trimmed by 2 bases and 0 bases, with 14 bases remaining between them. Germline CDR1 MNHEY, CDR2 SVGEGT. The CDR3 has 17 residues. In nucleotides, the CDR3 is TGTGCCAGCAGTTACATTCCCGGGACACCCTCCTACAATGAGCAGTTCTTC. This translates into CASSYIPGTPSYNEQFF.

This clonotype was counted a few times. The chain has TRBV3-1 and TRBJ2-2, with TRBD1 matching 11 bases. CDR1 LGHDT and CDR2 YNNKEL come from the germline V gene (reference sequence). The CDR3 is 16 residues long. Trimming cost V 1 base and J 5 bases; bases outside gene matches: 3. This CDR3 reads CASSQAGTGGTGELFF. The DNA of the CDR3 is TGTGCCAGCAGCCAAGCCGGGACAGGGGGTACCGGGGAGCTGTTTTTT.

The chain joins TRBV28 to TRBJ2-7; D remains ambiguous. This CDR3 has 11 residues. Germline V gene data show CDR1 as MDHEN and CDR2 as SYDVKM. V was pared by 8 bases and J by 4 bases, with 9 bases between. The DNA of the CDR3 is TGTGCCAGCCGAGGTGTGTACGAGCAGTACGTC. Translated: CASRGVYEQYV.

The genes are TRBV28 and TRBJ2-1; D is tentatively TRBD1 or TRBD2 (7 bases each). Germline-derived CDR1 and CDR2 are MDHEN and SYDVKM. The CDR3 has 15 residues. Trimming cost V 8 bases and J 7 bases, with 21 bases left between them. The CDR3 sequence is CASLAGGGVVNEQFF. The CDR3 DNA sequence: TGTGCCAGCTTAGCAGGGGGGGGCGTGGTAAATGAGCAGTTCTTC.

This clonotype was detected only a few times. The chain's CDR3 is CASSLGSSGVGKETQYF. CDR3 sequence (DNA): TGTGCCAGCAGCTTAGGGTCTAGCGGGGTCGGTAAAGAGACCCAGTACTTC. This chain links TRBV7-7 with TRBJ2-5, with 9 nucleotides matching TRBD2. The V gene end was trimmed by 1 base and the J gene end by 3 bases; junction bases not matched to a gene: 9. This CDR3 contains 17 residues. Germline V gene sequence: CDR1 SSHAT, CDR2 FNYEAQ (reference sequence).

V and J are TRBV5-5 and TRBJ1-3; possibly TRBD1 for D (6 bases). The CDR3 is 16 amino acids. Trimming took off 3 bases at V and 0 bases at J, with 13 bases between the two ends. CDR1 and CDR2 (germline): SGHKS, YYEKEE (reference sequence). CDR3 region: CASSSKTGHSGNTIYF. DNA for the CDR3: TGTGCCAGCAGCTCGAAGACAGGCCACTCTGGAAACACCATATATTTT.